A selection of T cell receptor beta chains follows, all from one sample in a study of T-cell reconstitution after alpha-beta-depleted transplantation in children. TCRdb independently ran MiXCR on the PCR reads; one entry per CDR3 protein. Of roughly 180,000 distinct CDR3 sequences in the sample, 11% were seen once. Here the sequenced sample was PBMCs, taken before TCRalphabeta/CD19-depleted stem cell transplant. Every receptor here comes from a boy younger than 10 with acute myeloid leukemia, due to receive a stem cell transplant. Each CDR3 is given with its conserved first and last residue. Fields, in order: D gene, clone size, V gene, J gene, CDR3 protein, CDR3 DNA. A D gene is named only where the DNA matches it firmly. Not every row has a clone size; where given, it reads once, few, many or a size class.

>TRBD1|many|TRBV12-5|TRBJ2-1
CASGPGGTGYNEQFF
TGTGCTAGTGGTCCAGGTGGGACAGGGTACAATGAGCAGTTCTTC
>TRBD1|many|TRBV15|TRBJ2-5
CATSRLPGQPQETQYF
TGTGCCACCAGCAGACTCCCGGGACAGCCTCAAGAGACCCAGTACTTC
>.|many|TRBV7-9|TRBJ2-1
CASSSARLAESSYNEQFF
TGTGCCAGCAGCTCAGCCCGGCTAGCAGAAAGCTCCTACAATGAGCAGTTCTTC
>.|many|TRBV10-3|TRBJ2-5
CAISELIQGETQYF
TGTGCCATCAGTGAGTTAATACAGGGAGAGACCCAGTACTTC
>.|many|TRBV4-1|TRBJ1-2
CASSQDSTTYGYTF
TGCGCCAGCAGCCAAGACAGTACAACCTATGGCTACACCTTC
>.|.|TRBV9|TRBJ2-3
CASSVVGRNTDTQYF
TGTGCCAGCAGCGTAGTCGGTCGGAACACAGATACGCAGTATTTT
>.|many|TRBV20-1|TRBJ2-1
CSARDPAQGTYNEQFF
TGCAGTGCTAGAGATCCGGCCCAAGGGACCTACAATGAGCAGTTCTTC
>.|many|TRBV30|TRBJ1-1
CAWRGAEAFF
TGTGCCTGGCGTGGGGCTGAAGCTTTCTTT
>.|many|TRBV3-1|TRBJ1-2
CASSQSLGIDYGYTF
TGTGCCAGCAGCCAAAGTCTAGGGATCGACTATGGCTACACCTTC
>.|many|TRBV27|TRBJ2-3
CASSLFSRVTSTDTQYF
TGTGCCAGCAGTTTATTTAGTAGGGTAACTAGCACAGATACGCAGTATTTT
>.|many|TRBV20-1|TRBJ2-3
CSAIVFGDTQYF
TGCAGTGCTATCGTTTTCGGGGATACGCAGTATTTT
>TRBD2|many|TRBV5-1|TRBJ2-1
CASRQSGSPYNEQFF
TGCGCCAGCAGGCAAAGCGGGAGCCCCTACAATGAGCAGTTCTTC
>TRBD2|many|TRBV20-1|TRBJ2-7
CSARDIEGELADPYEQYF
TGCAGTGCTAGAGATATCGAGGGAGAGCTAGCGGATCCCTACGAGCAGTACTTC
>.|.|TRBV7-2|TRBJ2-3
CASSSRVGDTQYF
TGTGCCAGCAGCTCCAGAGTGGGAGATACGCAGTATTTT
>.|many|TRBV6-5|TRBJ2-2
CASSYQGRAGELFF
TGTGCCAGCAGTTACCAGGGAAGGGCCGGGGAGCTGTTTTTT
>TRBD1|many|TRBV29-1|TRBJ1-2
CSAEGQGRGYGYTF
TGCAGCGCCGAAGGACAGGGACGGGGCTATGGCTACACCTTC
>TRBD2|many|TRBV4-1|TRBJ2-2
CASSPEGLAGTGELFF
TGCGCCAGCAGCCCCGAAGGACTAGCCGGGACCGGGGAGCTGTTTTTT
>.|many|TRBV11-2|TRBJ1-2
CASSLVPRYGYTF
TGTGCCAGCAGCTTAGTCCCGCGATATGGCTACACCTTC
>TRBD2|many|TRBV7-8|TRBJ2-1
CASRFSGGPGSYNEQFF
TGTGCCAGCAGATTCAGCGGGGGGCCAGGGAGTTACAATGAGCAGTTCTTC
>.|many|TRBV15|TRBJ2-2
CATSRDYEDTGELFF
TGTGCCACCAGCAGAGATTATGAGGACACCGGGGAGCTGTTTTTT
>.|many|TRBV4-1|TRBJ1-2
CASSQEEVANYGYTF
TGCGCCAGCAGCCAAGAAGAGGTAGCTAACTATGGCTACACCTTC
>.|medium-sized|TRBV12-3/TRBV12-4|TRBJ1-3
CASSLFSTLSYF
TGTGCCAGCAGTTTATTTTCGACTTTGAGCTATTTT
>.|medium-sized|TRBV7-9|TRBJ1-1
CASTPSSLNTEAFF
TGTGCCAGCACCCCAAGTTCCCTAAACACTGAAGCTTTCTTT
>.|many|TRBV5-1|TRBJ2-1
CASSTESSYNEQFF
TGCGCCAGCAGCACCGAGAGCTCCTACAATGAGCAGTTCTTC
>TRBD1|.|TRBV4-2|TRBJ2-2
CASSQDFGDRGSGELFF
TGTGCCAGCAGCCAAGACTTTGGGGACAGGGGGTCCGGGGAGCTGTTTTTT
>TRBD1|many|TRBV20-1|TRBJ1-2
CSARDGGQVDYYGYTF
TGCAGTGCTAGAGATGGGGGACAGGTTGATTACTATGGCTACACCTTC
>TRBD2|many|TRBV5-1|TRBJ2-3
CASSFLTSGRSRTDTQYF
TGCGCCAGCAGCTTTTTGACTAGCGGGAGGTCTCGCACAGATACGCAGTATTTT
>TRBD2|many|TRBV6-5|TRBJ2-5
CASSYSGETQYF
TGTGCCAGCAGTTATAGCGGGGAGACCCAGTACTTC
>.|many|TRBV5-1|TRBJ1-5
CASSLVPGSSNQPQHF
TGCGCCAGCAGCTTGGTACCGGGGTCTAGCAATCAGCCCCAGCATTTT
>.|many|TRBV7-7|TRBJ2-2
CASSRGGTGELFF
TGTGCTAGCAGCAGGGGAGGGACCGGGGAGCTGTTTTTT
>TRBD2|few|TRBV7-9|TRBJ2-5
CASSIRTRLYF
TGTGCCAGCAGCATAAGGACTAGGTTGTACTTC
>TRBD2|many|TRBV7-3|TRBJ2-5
CASSLAGGQETQYF
TGCGCCAGCAGCTTGGCGGGGGGGCAAGAGACCCAGTACTTC
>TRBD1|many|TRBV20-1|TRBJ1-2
CSARLTDRDNYGYTF
TGCAGTGCTAGATTGACGGACAGGGATAACTATGGCTACACCTTC
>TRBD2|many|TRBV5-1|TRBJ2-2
CASSPGQLAGGPGELFF
TGCGCCAGCAGCCCGGGACAACTAGCGGGAGGGCCCGGGGAGCTGTTTTTT
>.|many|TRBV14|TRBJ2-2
CASSHSRGRTGELFF
TGTGCCAGCAGCCACTCCCGGGGTCGGACCGGGGAGCTGTTTTTT
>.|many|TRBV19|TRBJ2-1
CASSRRYNEQFF
TGTGCCAGTAGTCGGCGCTACAATGAGCAGTTCTTC
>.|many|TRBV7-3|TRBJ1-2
CASSARADYGYTF
TGTGCCAGCAGCGCAAGAGCTGACTATGGCTACACCTTC